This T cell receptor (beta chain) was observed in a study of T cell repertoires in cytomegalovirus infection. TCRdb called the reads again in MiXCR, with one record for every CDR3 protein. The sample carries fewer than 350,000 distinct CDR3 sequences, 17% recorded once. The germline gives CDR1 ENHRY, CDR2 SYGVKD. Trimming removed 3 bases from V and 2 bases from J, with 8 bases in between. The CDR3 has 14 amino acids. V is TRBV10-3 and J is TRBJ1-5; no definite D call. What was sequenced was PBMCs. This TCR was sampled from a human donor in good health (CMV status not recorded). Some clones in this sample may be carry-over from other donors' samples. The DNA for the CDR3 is TGTGCCATCAGTGAAACATGGGGCAATCAGCCCCAGCATTTT. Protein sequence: CAISETWGNQPQHF.